This is a list of T cell receptor beta chains from one sample in a study of CD8 T cells in ankylosing spondylitis. MiXCR was run by TCRdb on the 5' RACE reads, yielding one entry per CDR3 protein. The table has 350,000 or so distinct CDR3 sequences, 11% seen once; the top ten hold around 10%. Sequenced input: blood, either unsorted or a sorted T cell fraction (not recorded which). The receptors come from a female donor with ankylosing spondylitis or in good health (not recorded which). Each CDR3 is given with its conserved first and last residue. Each record gives: J gene, V gene, clone size, D gene, CDR3 DNA, CDR3 protein. A D gene is named only where the DNA matches it firmly. Size values are once, few and many counts, or a class for expanded clones, and some rows have none.

>TRBJ1-1|TRBV27|many|-
TGTGCCACCTCCCGCCGGGGAGGCACTGAAGCTTTCTTT
CATSRRGGTEAFF
>TRBJ1-6|TRBV6-1|many|TRBD1
TGTGCCAGCAGTCCGCAGGGGGCCAATTCACCCCTCCACTTT
CASSPQGANSPLHF
>TRBJ1-6|TRBV7-9|many|-
TGTGCCAGCAGCTTACGAGGAAGGAGTTCACCCCTCCACTTT
CASSLRGRSSPLHF
>TRBJ2-2|TRBV4-2|-|-
TGTGCCAGCAGCGCCGAGGGAACCGGGGAGCTGTTTTTT
CASSAEGTGELFF
>TRBJ2-7|TRBV5-1|many|-
TGCGCCAGCAGAGGTGGTGGGGGTCTCGTGAACGAGCAGTACTTC
CASRGGGGLVNEQYF
>TRBJ2-2|TRBV5-1|few|-
TGCGCCAGCAGCCCAGACCGGATAGGCGGGGAGCTGTTTTTT
CASSPDRIGGELFF
>TRBJ2-1|TRBV29-1|-|TRBD2
TGCAGCGTTCAGATAGCGGGAGGGGATAATGAGCAGTTCTTC
CSVQIAGGDNEQFF
>TRBJ1-4|TRBV12-3/TRBV12-4|few|-
TGTGCCAGCAGTTTAGCGCTAGGGGGAAGGACTAATGAAAAACTGTTTTTT
CASSLALGGRTNEKLFF
>TRBJ2-2|TRBV3-1|-|TRBD1
TGTGCCAGCAGGCCGCATCGACAGGGGGACGCCGGGGAGCTGTTTTTT
CASRPHRQGDAGELFF
>TRBJ1-1|TRBV5-1|once|TRBD1
TGCGCCAGCAGCCACTTTCCCCCACAGGGGATCACCGAAGCTTTCTTT
CASSHFPPQGITEAFF
>TRBJ2-2|TRBV6-1|many|-
TGTGCCAGCAGTGAAGCTACCTCCGGGGAGCTGTTTTTT
CASSEATSGELFF
>TRBJ2-7|TRBV20-1|-|-
TGCAGTGCTAGAGATCCGAACTACGAGCAGTACTTC
CSARDPNYEQYF
>TRBJ2-3|TRBV6-2/TRBV6-3|many|-
TGTGCCAGCGGGATCAGGCCAGATACGCAGTATTTT
CASGIRPDTQYF
>TRBJ2-1|TRBV30|-|TRBD1
TGTGCCTGGACCGACAGGGGGCCTGAGCAGTTCTTC
CAWTDRGPEQFF
>TRBJ2-7|TRBV12-3/TRBV12-4|-|TRBD1
TGTGCCAGCAGTGGACCGGGACAGGGGGCCTACGAGCAGTACTTC
CASSGPGQGAYEQYF
>TRBJ2-3|TRBV28|many|TRBD2
TGTGCCAGCAGGGTAGCGGGAGGGCCCACAGATACGCAGTATTTT
CASRVAGGPTDTQYF
>TRBJ2-5|TRBV29-1|-|-
TGCAGCGTTGGAGTGTTCGAAGAGACCCAGTACTTC
CSVGVFEETQYF
>TRBJ2-7|TRBV5-1|many|-
TGCGCCAGCAGACGGAACAGGATTGACGAGCAGTACTTC
CASRRNRIDEQYF
>TRBJ2-6|TRBV7-9|-|-
TGTGCCAGCAGCTCCAGTATTGGGGCTGGGGCCAACGTCCTGACTTTC
CASSSSIGAGANVLTF
>TRBJ2-1|TRBV12-3/TRBV12-4|-|TRBD2
TGTGCCAGCAGGATTAGCGGGGGGGCAAACCATGAGCAGTTCTTC
CASRISGGANHEQFF
>TRBJ2-1|TRBV7-2|many|-
TGTGCCAGCAGCTCGGTAGGAGGTTCCTACAATGAGCAGTTCTTC
CASSSVGGSYNEQFF
>TRBJ2-1|TRBV24-1|many|TRBD2
TGTGCCACCAGTGTTCTAGCGGGGGGGCTAAATGAGCAGTTCTTC
CATSVLAGGLNEQFF
>TRBJ1-1|TRBV10-3|many|TRBD1
TGTGCCATCAGTGACACAGGACAGGGCGTGACTGAAGCTTTCTTT
CAISDTGQGVTEAFF
>TRBJ2-1|TRBV5-1|many|TRBD2
TGCGCCAGCAGCTTGGAAGTAGGACTAGCGGGGAATGAGCAGTTCTTC
CASSLEVGLAGNEQFF
>TRBJ2-2|TRBV7-2|-|-
TGTGCCAGCAGCCGGACAGAGAGGCGGAACACCGGGGAGCTGTTTTTT
CASSRTERRNTGELFF
>TRBJ1-2|TRBV12-3/TRBV12-4|-|-
TGTGCCAGCAGCCCATCGGACGCCGGCTATGGCTACACCTTC
CASSPSDAGYGYTF
>TRBJ1-2|TRBV9|few|-
TGTGCCAGCAGCGTTGGGGGGGGGCTTCAATATGGCTACACCTTC
CASSVGGGLQYGYTF
>TRBJ2-1|TRBV25-1|many|TRBD1
TGTGCCAGCAGTACCCGACAGGGGCCCTACAATGAGCAGTTCTTC
CASSTRQGPYNEQFF
>TRBJ2-2|TRBV28|many|-
TGTGCCAGCAGAACCGGGTCCATCACCGGGGAGCTGTTTTTT
CASRTGSITGELFF
>TRBJ2-2|TRBV20-1|many|TRBD2
TGCAGTGCCCCGACGGGGGGAGAGACCGGGGAGCTGTTTTTT
CSAPTGGETGELFF
>TRBJ2-2|TRBV20-1|many|-
TGCAGTGCTAGAGACCGCCAAGGAATACTAGCTCCTTGGGCTGGGGAGCTGTTTTTT
CSARDRQGILAPWAGELFF